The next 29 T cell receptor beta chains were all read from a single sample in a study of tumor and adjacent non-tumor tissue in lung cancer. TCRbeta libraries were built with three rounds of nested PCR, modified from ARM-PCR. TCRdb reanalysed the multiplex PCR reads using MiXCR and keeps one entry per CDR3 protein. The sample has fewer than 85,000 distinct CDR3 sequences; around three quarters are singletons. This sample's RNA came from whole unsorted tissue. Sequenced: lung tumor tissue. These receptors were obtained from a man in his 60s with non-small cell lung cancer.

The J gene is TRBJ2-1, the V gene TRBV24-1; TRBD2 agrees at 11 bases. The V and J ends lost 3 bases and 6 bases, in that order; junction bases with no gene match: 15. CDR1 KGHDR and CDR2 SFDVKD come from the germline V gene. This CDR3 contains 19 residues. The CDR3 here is CATSDPTHPRTSGLNEQFF. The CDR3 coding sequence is TGTGCCACCAGTGATCCCACGCACCCTAGGACTAGCGGGCTCAATGAGCAGTTCTTC.

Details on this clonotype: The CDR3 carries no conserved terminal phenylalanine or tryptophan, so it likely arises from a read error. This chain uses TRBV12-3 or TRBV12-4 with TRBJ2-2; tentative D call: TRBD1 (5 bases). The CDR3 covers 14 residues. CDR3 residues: CASSFRQNIGELFS. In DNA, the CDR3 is TGTGCCAGCAGTTTCCGACAGAACATCGGGGAGCTGTTTTCT.

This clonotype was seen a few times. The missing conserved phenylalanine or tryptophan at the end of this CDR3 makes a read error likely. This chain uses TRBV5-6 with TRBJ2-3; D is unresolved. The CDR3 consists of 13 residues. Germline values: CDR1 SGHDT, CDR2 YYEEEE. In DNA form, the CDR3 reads TGTGCCAGGAGCTCCCAGACCACAGATACGCAGTATTCT. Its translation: CARSSQTTDTQYS.

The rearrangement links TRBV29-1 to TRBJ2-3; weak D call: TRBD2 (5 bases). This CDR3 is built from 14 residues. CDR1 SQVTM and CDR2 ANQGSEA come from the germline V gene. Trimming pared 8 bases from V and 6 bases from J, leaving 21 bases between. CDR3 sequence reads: CSILQPLVSDTQYF. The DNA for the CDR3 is TGCAGCATCCTACAGCCACTAGTTTCGGATACGCAGTATTTT.

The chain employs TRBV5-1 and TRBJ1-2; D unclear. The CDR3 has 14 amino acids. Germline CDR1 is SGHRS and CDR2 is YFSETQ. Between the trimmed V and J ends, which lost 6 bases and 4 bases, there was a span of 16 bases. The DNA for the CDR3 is TGCGCCAGCAACCTGTTGTGGGAGCCCTATGGCTACACCTTC. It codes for CASNLLWEPYGYTF.

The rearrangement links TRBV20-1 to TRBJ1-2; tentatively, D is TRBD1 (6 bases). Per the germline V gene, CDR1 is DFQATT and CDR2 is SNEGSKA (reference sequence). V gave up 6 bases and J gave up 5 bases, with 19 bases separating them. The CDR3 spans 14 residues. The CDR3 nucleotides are TGCAGTGCAATCCGGGACACCTTTTTTTATGGCTACACCTTC. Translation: CSAIRDTFFYGYTF.

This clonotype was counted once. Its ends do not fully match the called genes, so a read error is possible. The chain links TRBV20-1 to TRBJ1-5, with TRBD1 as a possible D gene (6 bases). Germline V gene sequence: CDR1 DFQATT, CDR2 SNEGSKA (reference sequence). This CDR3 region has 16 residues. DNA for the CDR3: TGCAGTGCTAGAGGCGGGACATCCATGAGCAATCGGCCCCATCATTTT. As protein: CSARGGTSMSNRPHHF.

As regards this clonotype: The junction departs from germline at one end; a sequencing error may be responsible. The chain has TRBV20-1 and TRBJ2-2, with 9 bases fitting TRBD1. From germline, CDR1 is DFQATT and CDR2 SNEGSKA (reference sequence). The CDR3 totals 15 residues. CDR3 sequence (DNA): TGCAGTGCGACTAGGACAGGGGCAAACACCGTGGAGCTGTTTTTT. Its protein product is CSATRTGANTVELFF.

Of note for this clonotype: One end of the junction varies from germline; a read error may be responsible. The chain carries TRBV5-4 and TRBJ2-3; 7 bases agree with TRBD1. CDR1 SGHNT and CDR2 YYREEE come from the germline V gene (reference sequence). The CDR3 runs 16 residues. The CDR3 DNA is TGTGCCAGCAGCCCCGGACAGGATTCGGGGACAGATACGCAATATTTT. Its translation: CASSPGQDSGTDTQYF.

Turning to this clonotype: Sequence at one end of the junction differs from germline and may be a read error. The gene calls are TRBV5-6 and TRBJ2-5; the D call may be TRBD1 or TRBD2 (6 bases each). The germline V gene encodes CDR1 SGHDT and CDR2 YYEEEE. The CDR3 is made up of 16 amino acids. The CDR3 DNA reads TGTGCCAGCAGCTTCGGGGGCACACACAGGGTGCGGGCCCAGAACTTC. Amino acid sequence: CASSFGGTHRVRAQNF. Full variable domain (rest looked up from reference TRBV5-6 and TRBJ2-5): DAGVTQSPTHLIKTRGQQVTLRCSPKSGHDTVSWYQQALGQGPQFIFQYYEEEERQRGNFPDRFSGHQFPNYSSELNVNALLLGDSALYLCASSFGGTHRVRAQNFGPGTRLLVL.

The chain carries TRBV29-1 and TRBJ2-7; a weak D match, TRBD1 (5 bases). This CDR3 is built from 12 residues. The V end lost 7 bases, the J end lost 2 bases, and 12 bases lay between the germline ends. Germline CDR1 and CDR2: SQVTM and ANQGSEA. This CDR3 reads CSASDSPYEQYF. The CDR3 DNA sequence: TGCAGCGCTAGTGACAGTCCCTACGAGCAGTACTTC.

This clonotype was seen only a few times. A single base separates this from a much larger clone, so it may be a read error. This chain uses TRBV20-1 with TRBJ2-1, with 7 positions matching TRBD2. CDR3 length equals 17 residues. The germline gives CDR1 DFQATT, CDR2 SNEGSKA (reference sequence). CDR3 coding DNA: TGCAGTACTAGACCCCCTTCCGGGAGGCAATCCTACAATGAGCAGTTCTTC. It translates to CSTRPPSGRQSYNEQFF.

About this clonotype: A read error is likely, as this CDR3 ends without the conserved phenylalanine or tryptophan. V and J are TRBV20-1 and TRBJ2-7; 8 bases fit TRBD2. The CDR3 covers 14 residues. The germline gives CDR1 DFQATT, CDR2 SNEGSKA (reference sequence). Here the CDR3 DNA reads TGCAGTACTAGGAGAGCGGGAGAGGGTTACGAACAGTACTTA. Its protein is CSTRRAGEGYEQYL.

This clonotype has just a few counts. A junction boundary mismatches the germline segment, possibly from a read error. The DNA of the CDR3 is TGCAGTGCTAGAGACGCGGGAAACCCCTACGAGCAGTGCTTC. Amino acids: CSARDAGNPYEQCF. The chain uses TRBV20-1 and TRBJ2-7; the D gene is possibly TRBD2 (6 bases). The CDR3 has 14 residues. The V gene's germline CDR1 is DFQATT and CDR2 SNEGSKA (reference sequence).

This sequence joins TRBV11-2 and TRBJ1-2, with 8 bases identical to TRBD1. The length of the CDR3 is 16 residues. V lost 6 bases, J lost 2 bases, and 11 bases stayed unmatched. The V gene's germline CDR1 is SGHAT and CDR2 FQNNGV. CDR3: CASRQSRGLGNYGYTF. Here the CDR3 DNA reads TGTGCCAGCAGACAATCCAGGGGGCTGGGGAACTATGGCTACACCTTC.

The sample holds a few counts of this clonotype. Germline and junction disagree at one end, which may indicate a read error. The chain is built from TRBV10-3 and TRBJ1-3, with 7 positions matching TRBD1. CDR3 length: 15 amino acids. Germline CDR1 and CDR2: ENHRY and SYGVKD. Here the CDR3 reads CVIRVTGTAGNTIYF. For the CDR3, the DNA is TGTGTCATCAGGGTAACGGGGACAGCTGGAAACACCATATATTTT.

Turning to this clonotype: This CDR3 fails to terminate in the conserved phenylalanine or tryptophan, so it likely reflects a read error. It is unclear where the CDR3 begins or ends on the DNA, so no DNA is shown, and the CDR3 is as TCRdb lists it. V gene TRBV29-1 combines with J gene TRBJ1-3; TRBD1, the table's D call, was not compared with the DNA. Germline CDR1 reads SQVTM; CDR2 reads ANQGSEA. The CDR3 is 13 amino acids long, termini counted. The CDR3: CSVTDRGGSTIYL.

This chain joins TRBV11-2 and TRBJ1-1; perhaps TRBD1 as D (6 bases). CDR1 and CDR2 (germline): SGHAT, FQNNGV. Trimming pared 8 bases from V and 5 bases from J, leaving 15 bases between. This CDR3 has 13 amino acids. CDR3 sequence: CASEPQGRTEAFF. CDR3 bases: TGTGCCAGCGAACCCCAGGGGAGGACTGAAGCTTTCTTT.

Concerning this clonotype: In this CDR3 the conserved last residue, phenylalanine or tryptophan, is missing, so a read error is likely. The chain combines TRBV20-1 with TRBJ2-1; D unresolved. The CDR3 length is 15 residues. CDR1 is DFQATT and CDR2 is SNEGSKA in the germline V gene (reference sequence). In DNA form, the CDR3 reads TGTAGTGCTAGAGATCCCCAGACTGGCCTTATTGAGCAGTTCATC. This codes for CSARDPQTGLIEQFI.

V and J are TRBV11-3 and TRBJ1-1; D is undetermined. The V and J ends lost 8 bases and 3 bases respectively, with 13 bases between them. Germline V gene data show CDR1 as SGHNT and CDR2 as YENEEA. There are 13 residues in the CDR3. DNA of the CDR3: TGTGCCAGCTGTTATGGGATAGACACTGAAGCTTTCTTT. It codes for CASCYGIDTEAFF.

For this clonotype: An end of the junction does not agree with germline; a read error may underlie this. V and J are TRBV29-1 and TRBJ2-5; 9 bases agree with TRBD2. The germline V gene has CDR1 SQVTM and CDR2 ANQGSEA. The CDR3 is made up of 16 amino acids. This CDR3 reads CSVVGVAGEFGETQYF. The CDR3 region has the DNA TGTAGCGTAGTGGGAGTAGCGGGAGAATTCGGTGAGACCCAGTACTTC. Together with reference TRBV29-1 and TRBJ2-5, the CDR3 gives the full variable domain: SAVISQKPSRDICQRGTSLTIQCQVDSQVTMMFWYRQQPGQSLTLIATANQGSEATYESGFVIDKFPISRPNLTFSTLTVSNMSPEDSSIYLCSVVGVAGEFGETQYFGPGTRLLVL.

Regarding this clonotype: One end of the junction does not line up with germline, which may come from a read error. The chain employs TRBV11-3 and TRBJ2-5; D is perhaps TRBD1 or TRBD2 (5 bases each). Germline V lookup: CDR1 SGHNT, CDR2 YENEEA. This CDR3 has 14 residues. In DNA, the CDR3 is TGTGCCTGCAGCCCTAGCAGGGCCGGGGAGACCCAGTATTTC. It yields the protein CACSPSRAGETQYF. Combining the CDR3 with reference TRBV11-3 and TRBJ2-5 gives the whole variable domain EAGVVQSPRYKIIEKKQPVAFWCNPISGHNTLYWYLQNLGQGPELLIRYENEEAVDDSQLPKDRFSAERLKGVDSTLKIQPAELGDSAVYLCACSPSRAGETQYFGPGTRLLVL.

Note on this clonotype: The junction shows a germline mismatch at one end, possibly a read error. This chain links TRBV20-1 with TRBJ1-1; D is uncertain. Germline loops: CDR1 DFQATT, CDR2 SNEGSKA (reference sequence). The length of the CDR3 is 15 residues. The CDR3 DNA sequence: TGCACTGCTAGAGTTTACCTCGAGTTGGACACTGAAGCTTTCTTT. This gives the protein CTARVYLELDTEAFF.

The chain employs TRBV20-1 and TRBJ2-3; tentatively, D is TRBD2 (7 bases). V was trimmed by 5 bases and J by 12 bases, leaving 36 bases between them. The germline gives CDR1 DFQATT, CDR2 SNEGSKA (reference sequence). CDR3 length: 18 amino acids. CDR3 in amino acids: CSAGPLTTRGAPTDIQYF. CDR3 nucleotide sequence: TGCAGTGCTGGACCACTGACTACTCGGGGGGCTCCCACAGATATACAGTATTTT.

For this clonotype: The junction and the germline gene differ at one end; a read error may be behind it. The CDR3 loop reads CSVEDRGLAGESDAQFF. The DNA of the CDR3 is TGCAGCGTTGAAGATCGAGGACTAGCGGGAGAGTCAGATGCGCAGTTTTTT. This chain connects TRBV29-1 to TRBJ2-3, with TRBD2 matching 13 bases. The germline V gene has CDR1 SQVTM and CDR2 ANQGSEA. The CDR3 loop spans 17 amino acids.

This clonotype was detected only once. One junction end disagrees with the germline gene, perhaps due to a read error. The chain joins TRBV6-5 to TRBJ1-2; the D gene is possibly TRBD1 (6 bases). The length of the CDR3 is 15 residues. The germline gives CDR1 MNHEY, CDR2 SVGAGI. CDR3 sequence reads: CASNYSGGGADGYTF. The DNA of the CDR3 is TGTGCCAGCAATTACTCGGGCGGGGGGGCGGACGGCTACACCTTC.

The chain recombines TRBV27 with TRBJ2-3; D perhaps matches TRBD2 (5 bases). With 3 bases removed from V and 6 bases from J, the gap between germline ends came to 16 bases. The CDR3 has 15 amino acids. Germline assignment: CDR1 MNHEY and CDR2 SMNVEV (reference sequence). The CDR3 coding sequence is TGTGCCAGCAGTTTTGGTTTTACGGGGAAGGATACGCAGTATTTT. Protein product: CASSFGFTGKDTQYF.

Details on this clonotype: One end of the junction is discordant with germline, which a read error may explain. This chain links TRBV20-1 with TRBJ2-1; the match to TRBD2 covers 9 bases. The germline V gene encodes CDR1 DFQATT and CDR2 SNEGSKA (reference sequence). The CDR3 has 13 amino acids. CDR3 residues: CSARSLAGNEEFF. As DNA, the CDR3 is TGCAGTGCTAGGAGCCTAGCGGGAAATGAGGAGTTCTTC.

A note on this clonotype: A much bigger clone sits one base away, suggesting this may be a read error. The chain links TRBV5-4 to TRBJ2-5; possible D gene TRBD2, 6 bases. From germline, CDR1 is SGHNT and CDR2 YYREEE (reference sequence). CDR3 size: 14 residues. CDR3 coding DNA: TGTACCAGCAGCTTGGAGGGGCAGCAAGAGACCCAGTACTTC. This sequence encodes CTSSLEGQQETQYF.